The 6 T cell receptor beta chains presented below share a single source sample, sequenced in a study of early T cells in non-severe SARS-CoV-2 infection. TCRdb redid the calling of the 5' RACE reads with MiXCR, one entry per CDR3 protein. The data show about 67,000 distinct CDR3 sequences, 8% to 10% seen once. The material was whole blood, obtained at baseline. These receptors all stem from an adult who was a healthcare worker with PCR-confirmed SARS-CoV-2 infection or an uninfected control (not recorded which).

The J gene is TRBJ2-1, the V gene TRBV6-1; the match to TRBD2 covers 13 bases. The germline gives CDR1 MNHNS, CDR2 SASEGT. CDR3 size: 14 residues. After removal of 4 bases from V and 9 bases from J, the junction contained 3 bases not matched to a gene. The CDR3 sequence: CASSAGTSGIEQFF. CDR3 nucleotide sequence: TGTGCCAGCAGTGCCGGGACTAGCGGGATTGAGCAGTTCTTC.

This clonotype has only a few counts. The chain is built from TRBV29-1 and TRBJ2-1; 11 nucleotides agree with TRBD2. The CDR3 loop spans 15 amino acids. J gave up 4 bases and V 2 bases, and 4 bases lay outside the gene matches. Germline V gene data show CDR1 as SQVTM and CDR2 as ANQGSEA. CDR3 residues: CSVESSGRSYNEQFF. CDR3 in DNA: TGCAGCGTTGAATCTAGCGGGAGGTCTTACAATGAGCAGTTCTTC.

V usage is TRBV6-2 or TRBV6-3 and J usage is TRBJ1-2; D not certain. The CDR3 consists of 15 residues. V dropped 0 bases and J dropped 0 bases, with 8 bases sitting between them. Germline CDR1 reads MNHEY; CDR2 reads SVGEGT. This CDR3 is CASSYSDRANYGYTF. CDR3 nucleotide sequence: TGTGCCAGCAGTTACTCGGACCGCGCTAACTATGGCTACACCTTC.

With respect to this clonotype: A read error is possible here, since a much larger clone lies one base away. CDR3 DNA: TGCAGTGCTCCTGGACAGGGGAGGACGGTGAGCTATGGCTACACCTTC. It specifies CSAPGQGRTVSYGYTF. V is TRBV20-1 and J is TRBJ1-2; TRBD1 matches at 9 bases. Germline values: CDR1 DFQATT, CDR2 SNEGSKA (reference sequence). The CDR3 is 16 amino acids. J gave up 4 bases and V 5 bases, and 14 bases lay outside the gene matches.

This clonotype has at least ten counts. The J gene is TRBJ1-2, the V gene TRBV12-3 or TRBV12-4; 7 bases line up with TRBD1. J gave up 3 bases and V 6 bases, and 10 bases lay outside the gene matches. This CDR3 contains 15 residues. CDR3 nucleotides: TGTGCCAGCAGCTCTATACAGGGGAGGGACTATGGCTACACCTTC. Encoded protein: CASSSIQGRDYGYTF.

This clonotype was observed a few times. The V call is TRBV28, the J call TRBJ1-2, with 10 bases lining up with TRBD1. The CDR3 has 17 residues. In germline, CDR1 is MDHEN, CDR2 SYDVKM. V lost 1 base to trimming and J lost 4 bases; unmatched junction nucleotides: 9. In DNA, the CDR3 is TGTGCCAGCAGTTTATACCCAGGACAGGGGGAGATCTATGGCTACACCTTC. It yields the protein CASSLYPGQGEIYGYTF.